Below, 32 T cell receptor beta chains from the same sample are listed, as sequenced in a study of cytomegalovirus exposure and HLA in healthy donors. This PCR relied on a set of 60 Vbeta primers and 13 Jbeta primers. Data came from immunoSEQ multiplex PCR; TCRdb stores just in-frame clones and leaves some out. The table lists approximately 120,000 clones. The material sequenced was PBMCs. The origin of the receptors is a man aged 30 to 45 in good health and CMV-seronegative.

This chain joins TRBV7-2 and TRBJ2-3; possible D gene TRBD1, 6 bases. The CDR3 has 12 amino acids. Germline V lookup: CDR1 SGHTA, CDR2 FQGNSA. Between the trimmed V and J ends, which lost 3 bases and 8 bases, there was a span of 9 bases. The CDR3 loop is CASSFIGGTQYF. CDR3 sequence (DNA): TGTGCCAGCAGCTTTATAGGGGGTACGCAGTATTTT.

J is TRBJ2-1 and V is TRBV19; perhaps TRBD2 as D (5 bases). Germline-derived CDR1 and CDR2 are LNHDA and SQIVND (reference sequence). Trimming took 3 bases from V and 3 from J, leaving 12 bases between them. This CDR3 contains 15 residues. In DNA form, the CDR3 reads TGTGCCAGTAGTATGACGCTAGCTGACTACAATGAGCAGTTCTTC. The encoded protein is CASSMTLADYNEQFF.

The rearrangement uses TRBV9 and TRBJ1-2; a possible D gene is TRBD1 (6 bases). The CDR3 sequence is 14 residues long. V was cut by 0 bases and J by 6 bases, with 12 bases left in between. Germline CDR1 reads SGDLS; CDR2 reads YYNGEE. Written as DNA, the CDR3 is TGTGCCAGCAGCGTAGCAGGGGCGCCACATGGCTACACCTTC. Its protein is CASSVAGAPHGYTF.

The J gene is TRBJ2-5, the V gene TRBV12-5, with 13 bases aligning to TRBD2. V was clipped by 2 bases and J by 7 bases; unmatched bases: 10. There are 17 residues in the CDR3. Per the germline V gene, CDR1 is LGHNT and CDR2 is FRNRAP. DNA of the CDR3: TGTGCTAGTGGTTTGTACACTAGCGGGAGGGCCCCAGGGACCCAGTACTTC. It translates to CASGLYTSGRAPGTQYF. Combining the CDR3 with reference TRBV12-5 and TRBJ2-5 gives the whole variable domain DARVTQTPRHKVTEMGQEVTMRCQPILGHNTVFWYRQTMMQGLELLAYFRNRAPLDDSGMPKDRFSAEMPDATLATLKIQPSEPRDSAVYFCASGLYTSGRAPGTQYFGPGTRLLVL.

This chain connects TRBV10-3 to TRBJ2-1, with D maybe TRBD2 (5 bases). Germline loops: CDR1 ENHRY, CDR2 SYGVKD. This CDR3 comprises 15 residues. The V end lost 6 bases, the J end lost 2 bases, and 14 bases lay between the germline ends. CDR3: CAISGRDSPYNEQFF. The CDR3 DNA reads as TGTGCCATCAGCGGCCGGGATTCCCCCTACAATGAGCAGTTCTTC.

V usage is TRBV10-1 and J usage is TRBJ2-2, with D possibly TRBD2 on 7 matching bases. CDR1 and CDR2 from the germline V gene are WNHNN and SYGVQD (reference sequence). The CDR3 consists of 18 residues. V was clipped by 9 bases and J by 4 bases, with 27 bases between them. For the CDR3, the DNA is TGCGCCAGGATCCTATGGGGGGGCTGGGGGATGGGCACCGGGGAGCTGTTTTTT. It codes for CARILWGGWGMGTGELFF.

The J gene is TRBJ2-7, the V gene TRBV7-2; no clear D. The length of the CDR3 is 12 residues. CDR1 and CDR2 (germline): SGHTA, FQGNSA. V was shortened by 1 base and J by 3 bases, with 4 bases between the two germline ends. CDR3 protein: CASSLDHYEQYF. CDR3 in DNA: TGTGCCAGCAGCTTAGATCACTACGAGCAGTACTTC.

The gene calls are TRBV28 and TRBJ1-1, with D tentatively TRBD1 (6 bases). The germline V gene encodes CDR1 MDHEN and CDR2 SYDVKM. V was clipped by 6 bases and J by 2 bases, with 13 bases between them. The CDR3 loop spans 14 amino acids. For the CDR3, the DNA is TGTGCCAGCAGGCCAACAGGGCACAACACTGAAGCTTTCTTT. Protein product: CASRPTGHNTEAFF. The full variable domain, its missing parts supplied by reference TRBV28 and TRBJ1-1, is DVKVTQSSRYLVKRTGEKVFLECVQDMDHENMFWYRQDPGLGLRLIYFSYDVKMKEKGDIPEGYSVSREKKERFSLILESASTNQTSMYLCASRPTGHNTEAFFGQGTRLTVV.

The V and J genes are TRBV5-4 and TRBJ2-3, with D tentatively TRBD1 (6 bases). The CDR3 covers 16 residues. The germline gives CDR1 SGHNT, CDR2 YYREEE (reference sequence). V was pared by 1 base and J by 1 base, with 13 bases between. The CDR3 loop reads CASSLKGEYRTDTQYF. The CDR3 DNA reads TGTGCCAGCAGCTTGAAGGGGGAGTATCGCACAGATACGCAGTATTTT. Combining the CDR3 with reference TRBV5-4 and TRBJ2-3 gives the whole variable domain ETGVTQSPTHLIKTRGQQVTLRCSSQSGHNTVSWYQQALGQGPQFIFQYYREEENGRGNFPPRFSGLQFPNYSSELNVNALELDDSALYLCASSLKGEYRTDTQYFGPGTRLTVL.

As to this clone: At one end, the junction sequence differs from germline, possibly due to a read error. The J gene is TRBJ2-7, the V gene TRBV28, with TRBD2 identical over 14 bases. Per germline, CDR1 MDHEN and CDR2 SYDVKM. This CDR3 comprises 18 residues. The CDR3 nucleotides read TGCACGGAGGACAAGGGGGGGACTAGCGGGAGAATTTCTTACGAGCAGTACTTC. As protein: CTEDKGGTSGRISYEQYF.

J is TRBJ2-1 and V is TRBV5-4; 8 bases agree with TRBD1. Germline CDR1 and CDR2: SGHNT and YYREEE (reference sequence). This CDR3 has 15 residues. V shed 5 bases and J 4 bases; nucleotides not matched to a gene: 8. CDR3 sequence (DNA): TGTGCCAGCAGGAACCCGGGACAGGTATACAATGAGCAGTTCTTC. Its protein product is CASRNPGQVYNEQFF.

The chain links TRBV15 to TRBJ2-3; 8 nucleotides align to TRBD2. V shed 0 bases and J 8 bases; nucleotides not matched to a gene: 13. CDR1 and CDR2 (germline): LNHNV, YYDKDF (reference sequence). CDR3 length equals 17 residues. CDR3 bases: TGTGCCACCAGCAGAGATTCCGCGGGAGGCTTTCTAGGTACGCAGTATTTT. Translation gives CATSRDSAGGFLGTQYF.

The genes are TRBV9 and TRBJ1-2; 11 bases map to TRBD1. This CDR3 contains 14 residues. The germline V gene encodes CDR1 SGDLS and CDR2 YYNGEE. V shed 0 bases, J shed 7 bases, and the junction held 2 bases outside the gene matches. CDR3 amino acids: CASSVVGTGGGYTF. For the CDR3, the DNA is TGTGCCAGCAGCGTAGTAGGGACAGGGGGTGGCTACACCTTC.

The V gene is TRBV7-2, the J gene TRBJ2-7; TRBD1 is a possible D gene (6 bases). V was trimmed by 2 bases and J by 9 bases, leaving 11 bases between them. Germline assignment: CDR1 SGHTA and CDR2 FQGNSA. The CDR3 consists of 12 residues. The CDR3 nucleotides are TGTGCCAGCAGCTTAAGTTCACAGGGGCAGTACTTC. It specifies CASSLSSQGQYF. The whole variable domain, remainder taken from reference TRBV7-2 and TRBJ2-7, is GAGVSQSPSNKVTEKGKDVELRCDPISGHTALYWYRQSLGQGLEFLIYFQGNSAPDKSGLPSDRFSAERTGGSVSTLTIQRTQQEDSAVYLCASSLSSQGQYFGPGTRLTVT.

J is TRBJ1-5 and V is TRBV19, with D unclear. Per the germline V gene, CDR1 is LNHDA and CDR2 is SQIVND (reference sequence). The CDR3 extends over 12 amino acids. Deletions cut 7 bases from V and 9 bases from J, with 13 bases between. The CDR3 sequence: CASKAGGGPQHF. Here the CDR3 DNA reads TGTGCCAGTAAGGCAGGCGGAGGGCCCCAGCATTTT.

The V gene is TRBV7-8, the J gene TRBJ1-2; D is perhaps TRBD1 (5 bases). V lost 2 bases to trimming and J lost 8 bases, with 18 bases between them. The germline V gene has CDR1 SGHVS and CDR2 FQNEAQ. The CDR3 length is 15 residues. The CDR3, as DNA: TGTGCCAGCAGCTTACCTCCGGGACTCCAAGACGGCTACACCTTC. It encodes CASSLPPGLQDGYTF.

CDR3 sequence reads: CASSLAGEPPPEQFF. DNA for the CDR3: TGCGCCAGCAGCTTGGCGGGAGAACCCCCACCCGAGCAGTTCTTC. This chain joins TRBV5-1 and TRBJ2-1; tentative D call: TRBD2 (6 bases). The CDR3 totals 15 residues. Trimming shortened V by 0 bases and J by 10 bases, and 17 bases separated the two germline ends. The germline gives CDR1 SGHRS, CDR2 YFSETQ.

The CDR3 DNA is TGTGCCAGCAGTGAAACGCAGGGGGCTTGGGGAGATACGCAGTATTTT. Translated: CASSETQGAWGDTQYF. The genes are TRBV6-1 and TRBJ2-3, with 8 nucleotides matching TRBD1. This CDR3 contains 16 residues. V trimming: 2 bases; J trimming: 5 bases; junction bases outside the gene matches: 9. The germline V gene encodes CDR1 MNHNS and CDR2 SASEGT.

The rearrangement uses TRBV19 and TRBJ1-6; the match to TRBD1 covers 7 bases. J lost 9 bases, V lost 7 bases, and 6 bases had no gene match. The CDR3 has 13 amino acids. Germline loops: CDR1 LNHDA, CDR2 SQIVND (reference sequence). The CDR3 nucleotides are TGTGCCAGTAAAAAACAGGGGTTTTCACCCCTCCACTTT. This codes for CASKKQGFSPLHF.

The chain links TRBV2 to TRBJ2-1, with D perhaps TRBD2 (5 bases). This CDR3 is 13 amino acids long. Per the germline V gene, CDR1 is SNHLY and CDR2 is FYNNEI. V gave up 4 bases and J gave up 7 bases, with 11 bases separating them. CDR3 loop: CASSGRTGNEQFF. CDR3 DNA: TGTGCCAGCAGTGGGAGGACGGGTAATGAGCAGTTCTTC. Filled out from reference TRBV2 and TRBJ2-1, the complete variable domain reads EPEVTQTPSHQVTQMGQEVILRCVPISNHLYFYWYRQILGQKVEFLVSFYNNEISEKSEIFDDQFSVERPDGSNFTLKIRSTKLEDSAMYFCASSGRTGNEQFFGPGTRLTVL.

The V call is TRBV7-2, the J call TRBJ2-2; 10 bases fit TRBD2. From germline, CDR1 is SGHTA and CDR2 FQGNSA. V shed 8 bases and J 4 bases; nucleotides not matched to a gene: 10. The CDR3 is made up of 16 amino acids. CDR3 DNA: TGTGCCAGCCTAGAGGGGGCTAGCGGGAGCACCGGGGAGCTGTTTTTT. This codes for CASLEGASGSTGELFF.

The chain employs TRBV6-1 and TRBJ1-5; 9 nucleotides line up with TRBD1. There are 13 residues in the CDR3. Germline V gene lookup returns CDR1 MNHNS and CDR2 SASEGT. V gave up 5 bases and J gave up 8 bases; unmatched junction bases: 4. The DNA of the CDR3 is TGTGCCAGCAGTCCGACAGGGGGGGAGCCCCAGCATTTT. Translated, it gives CASSPTGGEPQHF.

The CDR3 protein is CASSPGVTYEQYF. The CDR3 nucleotides read TGTGCCAGCAGTCCCGGGGTTACCTACGAGCAGTACTTC. This chain connects TRBV27 to TRBJ2-7, with TRBD2 as a possible D gene (5 bases). The germline gives CDR1 MNHEY, CDR2 SMNVEV (reference sequence). Trimming left V 5 bases short and J 2 bases short, with 10 bases between. The CDR3 covers 13 residues.

This chain joins TRBV29-1 and TRBJ2-2; the D gene is possibly TRBD1 (6 bases). V was cut by 5 bases and J by 4 bases, with 11 bases left in between. CDR3 size: 13 residues. The germline V gene encodes CDR1 SQVTM and CDR2 ANQGSEA. CDR3: CSVLQGSTGELFF. Here the CDR3 DNA reads TGCAGCGTTCTACAGGGTAGCACCGGGGAGCTGTTTTTT.

The chain employs TRBV19 and TRBJ1-4, with TRBD1 matching 8 bases. This CDR3 is 14 amino acids long. V lost 5 bases to trimming and J lost 7 bases; unmatched junction nucleotides: 6. CDR1 is LNHDA and CDR2 is SQIVND in the germline V gene (reference sequence). The CDR3 is CASSSTGVGEKLFF. The CDR3 region has the DNA TGTGCCAGTAGTTCGACAGGGGTGGGTGAAAAACTGTTTTTT.

The rearrangement joins TRBV5-1 to TRBJ2-7; D not certain. The ends were cut back, 0 bases at V and 6 bases at J, with 7 bases in the middle. This CDR3 has 12 residues. The germline gives CDR1 SGHRS, CDR2 YFSETQ. The CDR3 region has the DNA TGCGCCAGCAGCTTGGGGGCGCGCGAGCAGTACTTC. This encodes CASSLGAREQYF.

The chain has TRBV5-6 and TRBJ2-7; TRBD2 might be the D (6 bases). Germline CDR1 is SGHDT and CDR2 is YYEEEE. CDR3 size: 15 residues. V lost 4 bases to trimming and J lost 3 bases, with 17 bases between them. This chain's CDR3 is CASSPGVSSLYEQYF. CDR3 DNA: TGTGCCAGCAGCCCGGGAGTGTCCAGCCTCTACGAGCAGTACTTC.

This sequence joins TRBV6-6 and TRBJ2-7; TRBD1 aligns across 12 bases. V was pared by 6 bases and J by 4 bases, with 7 bases of the junction left unmatched. In germline, CDR1 is MNHNY, CDR2 SVGAGI (reference sequence). The CDR3 sequence is 15 residues long. Here the CDR3 reads CASSKGQGASYEQYF. The CDR3 DNA follows: TGTGCCAGCAGCAAGGGACAGGGGGCGTCTTACGAGCAGTACTTC.

This chain uses TRBV5-8 with TRBJ2-6; 9 bases line up with TRBD1. Germline loops: CDR1 SGHTS, CDR2 YDEGEE. V lost 4 bases, J lost 0 bases, and 5 bases stayed unmatched. The CDR3 spans 17 residues. The CDR3 protein is CASSRDREDSGANVLTF. The CDR3 nucleotides read TGTGCCAGCAGCAGGGACAGGGAAGACTCTGGGGCCAACGTCCTGACTTTC.

The rearrangement uses TRBV19 and TRBJ1-4; D unclear. The germline V gene has CDR1 LNHDA and CDR2 SQIVND (reference sequence). V was pared by 3 bases and J by 4 bases, with 9 bases between. The CDR3 consists of 14 residues. CDR3 coding DNA: TGTGCCAGTAGTATCGTTTTACTTAATGAAAAACTGTTTTTT. This sequence encodes CASSIVLLNEKLFF.

The chain has TRBV5-4 and TRBJ2-3, with 9 bases aligning to TRBD2. The CDR3 is made up of 15 amino acids. With 4 bases clipped from V and 2 bases from J, the junction kept 5 bases outside the gene matches. Germline-derived CDR1 and CDR2 are SGHNT and YYREEE (reference sequence). CDR3 nucleotides: TGTGCCAGCAGCCCTAGCGGGATGCTCACAGATACGCAGTATTTT. Its protein product is CASSPSGMLTDTQYF.

The chain joins TRBV4-2 to TRBJ2-2; 10 nucleotides align to TRBD1. Germline lookup yields CDR1 LGHNA and CDR2 YNFKEQ. J was trimmed by 6 bases and V by 0 bases; bases with no gene match: 4. The CDR3 runs to 16 residues. Written as DNA, the CDR3 is TGTGCCAGCAGCCAAGATCGGGGGACAGGGGCCGGGGAGCTGTTTTTT. Translated, it gives CASSQDRGTGAGELFF.